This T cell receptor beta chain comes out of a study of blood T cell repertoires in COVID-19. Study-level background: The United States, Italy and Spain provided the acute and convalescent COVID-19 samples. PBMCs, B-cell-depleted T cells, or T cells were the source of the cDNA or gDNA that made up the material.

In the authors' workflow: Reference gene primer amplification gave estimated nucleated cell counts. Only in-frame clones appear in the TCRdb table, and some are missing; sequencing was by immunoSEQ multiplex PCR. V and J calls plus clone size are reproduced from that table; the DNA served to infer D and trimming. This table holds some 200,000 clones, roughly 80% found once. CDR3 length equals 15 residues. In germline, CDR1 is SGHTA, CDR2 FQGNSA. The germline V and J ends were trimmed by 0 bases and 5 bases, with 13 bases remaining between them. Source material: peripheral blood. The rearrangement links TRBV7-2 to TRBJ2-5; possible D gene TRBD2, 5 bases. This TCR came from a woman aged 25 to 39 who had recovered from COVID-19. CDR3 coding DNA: TGTGCCAGCAGCTTAGCTCGTACCAGAGGGGAGACCCAGTACTTC. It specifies CASSLARTRGETQYF.